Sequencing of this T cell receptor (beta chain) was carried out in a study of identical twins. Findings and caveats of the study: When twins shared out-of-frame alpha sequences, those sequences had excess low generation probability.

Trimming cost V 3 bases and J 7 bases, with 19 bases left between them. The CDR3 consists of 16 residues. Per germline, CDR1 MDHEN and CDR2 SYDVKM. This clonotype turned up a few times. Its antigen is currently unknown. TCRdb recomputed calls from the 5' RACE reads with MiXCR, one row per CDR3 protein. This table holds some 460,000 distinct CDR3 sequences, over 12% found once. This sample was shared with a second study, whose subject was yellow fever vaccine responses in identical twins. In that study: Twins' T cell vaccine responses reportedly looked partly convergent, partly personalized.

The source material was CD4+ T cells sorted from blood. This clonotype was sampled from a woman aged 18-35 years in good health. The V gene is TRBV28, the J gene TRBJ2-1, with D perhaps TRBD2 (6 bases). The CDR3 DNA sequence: TGTGCCAGCAGTTTTGCAGCCGCGGGGCGTACAAATGAGCAGTTCTTC. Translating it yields CASSFAAAGRTNEQFF.